This entry features one T cell receptor beta chain sequence. No cognate antigen has been identified for it. Per-nucleotide qualities are absent, and no much larger clonotype sits a single base away. The library came from the immunoSEQ multiplex PCR assay. For most patients, high-throughput TCR-beta CDR3 sequencing of genomic DNA was performed by Adaptive Biotechnologies. On the authors' methods: TCR sequencing data were retrieved from Adaptive's ImmunoSEQ software for some 19 patients, whereas a few other patients were processed with MiXCR and VDJtools. CDR3 nucleotide sequences shared between donor and recipient were removed because the origin of such sequences could not be assigned. To count as alloreactive, a clone needed at least 2-fold expansion over unstimulated cells and a minimum CFSE-low frequency of 0.002% (template counts) or 0.001% (read counts). Mappable clones were those detected in sequenced pre-transplant spleen, lymph node, or MLR CFSE-low populations of the donor or recipient. Cumulative frequency of alloreactive clones was calculated as a percentage of all sequences weighted by copy number. Here the immuneACCESS table is served through TCRdb, limited to in-frame sequences with V and J called. Missing clones are a known gap in these copies; in checked studies unresolved V genes cover under half, and the rest lacks a known reason. The V and J calls and clone size come from that table; D and trimming were worked out from the DNA. Present in this sample are tens of thousands of clones, around 90% of which were seen just once. The biggest ten clones account for approximately 5% of the sample.

These data belong to a study of graft-versus-host responses after intestinal transplantation (dated by TCRdb to about 2021). Background for the entire study: Multivisceral, liver-intestinal, or isolated intestinal transplants were received by the recipients. Instead of going to the commercial service, samples from a few later patients were sequenced in-house on an Illumina MiSeq and processed with MiXCR. Bulk TCR-beta CDR3 sequencing was used to track graft-versus-host and host-versus-graft alloreactive T cell clones in the graft, circulation and bone marrow after intestinal transplantation. To identify alloreactive clones, pre-transplant mixed lymphocyte reaction products were sequenced and then compared with unstimulated pre-transplant donor and recipient T cells. The cohort enrolled 24 intestinal transplant recipients including one retransplant, and a few patients lacking pretransplant specimens were excluded. A peak of at least 4% donor T cells among recipient peripheral blood mononuclear cells was the definition used for donor T cell macrochimerism. Anti-thymocyte globulin induction was given to all recipients, followed by maintenance tacrolimus and steroids for around three years.

What the study reported, not specific to this receptor: GvH clones turned up in recipient bone marrow, with some appearing earlier in ileal mucosa or blood, a pattern consistent with an intestinal mucosal origin. Early after transplant, peak levels of circulating GvH clones were found to be associated with declines in HvG clones. Conclusions were limited by the relatively low number and heterogeneity of intestinal transplant patients. In the allografts of patients with donor T cell macrochimerism, GvH to HvG T cell clonal ratios were high.

Blood samples were collected up to 4 times in the first month after transplant and then at least monthly when available. This clonotype was sampled from a human patient who received an intestinal transplant, so some T cells may come from the graft donor. Sequencing was performed on PBMCs, taken 662 days after intestinal transplant.

CDR3 protein: CASSGRQTTNEKLFF. The bases read TGTGCCAGCAGCGGGCGTCAGACAACTAATGAAAAACTGTTTTTT. This chain is built from TRBV5-6 and TRBJ1-4; no D segment can be confidently identified. V loses 4 bases, J loses 0 bases, and the germline ends lie 10 bases apart. CDR1 and CDR2 were assigned from the germline V gene as SGHDT and YYEEEE. Including the terminal cysteine and phenylalanine, the CDR3 comprises 15 residues. Only the CDR3 part of the read is kept: 45 bases, read in frame from the first base.